Each of the 24 T cell receptor beta chains below was sequenced from the same sample in a study of graft-versus-host responses after intestinal transplantation. These receptors' antigens are unknown. Measured with immunoSEQ multiplex PCR; TCRdb has only the in-frame clones, and not every one. The table lists approximately 130,000 clones, over 85% of them singletons. Sequenced here: unstimulated CD4+ T cells sorted from spleen or lymph node cells, sampled before intestinal transplant. All receptors come from a human donor who received an intestinal transplant.

This clone was recorded once. V usage is TRBV5-6 and J usage is TRBJ1-5; D remains unclear. The ends were cut back, 1 base at V and 5 bases at J, with 7 bases in the middle. Germline V gives CDR1 SGHDT, CDR2 YYEEEE. The CDR3 is made up of 13 amino acids. The CDR3 spells CASSLSDDQPQHF. CDR3 nucleotides: TGTGCCAGCAGCTTGTCAGACGATCAGCCCCAGCATTTT.

J is TRBJ2-4 and V is TRBV30; 7 nucleotides align to TRBD1. Trimming cost V 5 bases and J 10 bases; bases outside gene matches: 11. Germline V CDR1 and CDR2: GTSNPN, SVGIG (reference sequence). The length of the CDR3 is 13 residues. DNA for the CDR3: TGTGCCTGGGACCCCCGGGACAGCAAGATTCAGTACTTC. Translating it yields CAWDPRDSKIQYF.

The chain has TRBV5-6 and TRBJ2-2; 11 bases align to TRBD2. The CDR3 is 16 amino acids. CDR1 is SGHDT and CDR2 is YYEEEE in the germline V gene. V lost 4 bases to trimming and J lost 6 bases; unmatched junction nucleotides: 8. The CDR3 protein is CASSGASGGLPGELFF. In nucleotides, the CDR3 is TGTGCCAGCAGCGGGGCTAGCGGGGGGCTCCCCGGGGAGCTGTTTTTT.

The chain carries TRBV19 and TRBJ2-5, with D possibly being TRBD1 (6 bases). Trimming shortened V by 3 bases and J by 7 bases, and 18 bases separated the two germline ends. The CDR3 is made up of 15 amino acids. Per germline, CDR1 LNHDA and CDR2 SQIVND (reference sequence). CDR3: CASSIPGTPLGTQYF. The CDR3 DNA is TGTGCCAGTAGTATCCCCGGGACACCCTTGGGGACCCAGTACTTC. Full variable domain (remainder filled in from reference TRBV19 and TRBJ2-5): DGGITQSPKYLFRKEGQNVTLSCEQNLNHDAMYWYRQDPGQGLRLIYYSQIVNDFQKGDIAEGYSVSREKKESFPLTVTSAQKNPTAFYLCASSIPGTPLGTQYFGPGTRLLVL.

V and J are TRBV15 and TRBJ2-7; D gene uncertain. This CDR3 has 13 amino acids. V was clipped by 1 base and J by 6 bases, with 10 bases between them. Germline V gene data show CDR1 as LNHNV and CDR2 as YYDKDF (reference sequence). CDR3 coding DNA: TGTGCCACCAGCAGAGGACTTTTCAGCGAGCAGTACTTC. It specifies CATSRGLFSEQYF.

V is TRBV5-6 and J is TRBJ1-1; D is uncertain. The ends were cut back, 4 bases at V and 4 bases at J, with 11 bases in the middle. Germline CDR1 is SGHDT and CDR2 is YYEEEE. The CDR3 is 13 residues long. The CDR3 sequence is CASSLGGSTEAFF. For the CDR3, the DNA is TGTGCCAGCAGCCTAGGTGGCAGCACTGAAGCTTTCTTT.

CDR3 residues: CASGLVYEQGGNQPQHF. The CDR3, as DNA: TGTGCTAGTGGTTTGGTATACGAACAGGGAGGCAATCAGCCCCAGCATTTT. The genes are TRBV12-5 and TRBJ1-5; a weak D match, TRBD1 (6 bases). The CDR3 extends over 17 amino acids. Germline CDR1 and CDR2: LGHNT and FRNRAP. V lost 0 bases, J lost 2 bases, and 14 bases lay in between.

Only one count was recorded for this clone. The rearrangement links TRBV7-6 to TRBJ1-3; 10 bases are a match to TRBD1. Germline CDR1 SGHVS, CDR2 FNYEAQ. This CDR3 is 19 amino acids long. J was trimmed by 0 bases and V by 5 bases; bases with no gene match: 13. The CDR3: CASSTVPGQGPSSGNTIYF. The CDR3 region has the DNA TGTGCCAGCAGCACGGTCCCGGGACAGGGGCCGAGCTCTGGAAACACCATATATTTT.

This chain joins TRBV6-6 and TRBJ1-2, with D maybe TRBD1 (5 bases). The CDR3 loop spans 14 amino acids. The ends were cut back, 0 bases at V and 6 bases at J, with 11 bases in the middle. Germline values: CDR1 MNHNY, CDR2 SVGAGI (reference sequence). The CDR3 nucleotides read TGTGCCAGCAGTTACTCCCAGGGTTCCGATGGCTACACCTTC. Its protein product is CASSYSQGSDGYTF.

This chain connects TRBV2 to TRBJ1-1; TRBD1 aligns across 8 bases. Trimming removed 6 bases from V and 6 bases from J; junction bases left unmatched: 6. CDR3 length equals 13 residues. Germline V gives CDR1 SNHLY, CDR2 FYNNEI. In DNA, the CDR3 is TGTGCCAGCAGCCCCAGGGGGCCCGCTGAAGCTTTCTTT. Its translation: CASSPRGPAEAFF.

V and J are TRBV2 and TRBJ2-1; 10 bases match TRBD2. This CDR3 is built from 15 residues. J was trimmed by 5 bases and V by 6 bases; bases with no gene match: 7. Germline assignment: CDR1 SNHLY and CDR2 FYNNEI. The CDR3 reads CASSPGTSVHNEQFF. For the CDR3, the DNA is TGTGCCAGCAGCCCCGGGACTAGCGTACACAATGAGCAGTTCTTC.

This chain connects TRBV7-2 to TRBJ2-1; the match to TRBD2 covers 8 bases. Germline V gives CDR1 SGHTA, CDR2 FQGNSA. J was trimmed by 4 bases and V by 5 bases; bases with no gene match: 10. The CDR3 contains 16 residues. In DNA form, the CDR3 reads TGTGCCAGCAGCCCTCATGGAGCGGGGGCTTACAATGAGCAGTTCTTC. Its translation: CASSPHGAGAYNEQFF.

The chain employs TRBV11-1 and TRBJ1-1; D might be TRBD1 (5 bases). The germline V gene has CDR1 SGHAT and CDR2 FQDESV (reference sequence). V was cut by 5 bases and J by 3 bases, with 16 bases left in between. The CDR3 is 15 residues long. The CDR3 coding sequence is TGTGCCAGCAGCCCGGCGGGGGTGCGAGACACTGAAGCTTTCTTT. Its protein product is CASSPAGVRDTEAFF.

The chain combines TRBV6-1 with TRBJ2-7; D gene unclear. Looked up from germline, CDR1 is MNHNS and CDR2 is SASEGT. The CDR3 contains 14 residues. Trimming took 3 bases from V and 5 from J, leaving 14 bases between them. This CDR3 reads CASSENPHGHEQYF. CDR3 coding DNA: TGTGCCAGCAGTGAGAACCCCCATGGGCACGAGCAGTACTTC.

This sequence joins TRBV7-2 and TRBJ2-3, with D possibly being TRBD2 (5 bases). V was shortened by 5 bases and J by 0 bases, with 18 bases between the two germline ends. This CDR3 has 17 amino acids. Per the germline V gene, CDR1 is SGHTA and CDR2 is FQGNSA. CDR3 DNA sequence: TGTGCCAGCAGCCATCCAAAGCGGAAACCTAGCACAGATACGCAGTATTTT. As protein: CASSHPKRKPSTDTQYF.

The gene calls are TRBV7-9 and TRBJ2-7; TRBD2 agrees at 11 bases. V lost 5 bases and J lost 2; bases outside the gene matches: 8. The CDR3 length is 16 residues. The germline CDR1 and CDR2 sequences are SEHNR and FQNEAQ (reference sequence). This chain's CDR3 is CASSTSGTSGTYEQYF. The CDR3 DNA reads as TGTGCCAGCAGCACCTCCGGGACTAGCGGAACCTACGAGCAGTACTTC.

The chain is built from TRBV7-2 and TRBJ2-2; D is ambiguous. CDR3 length: 15 amino acids. CDR1 and CDR2 from the germline V gene are SGHTA and FQGNSA. Trimming shortened V by 7 bases and J by 1 base, and 13 bases separated the two germline ends. CDR3 sequence: CASTLTYLNTGELFF. As DNA, the CDR3 is TGTGCCAGCACCCTCACATATCTGAACACCGGGGAGCTGTTTTTT.

V gene TRBV4-1 combines with J gene TRBJ1-1; 7 bases are shared with TRBD1. Germline V CDR1 and CDR2: MGHRA, YSYEKL. The V segment lost 2 bases and the J segment 9 bases; nucleotides outside the gene matches: 6. CDR3 size: 13 residues. The CDR3 nucleotides are TGCGCCAGCAGCCAACTTGACAGGGTAAAAGCTTTCTTT. It is translated as CASSQLDRVKAFF.

A single count supports this clone. The chain recombines TRBV9 with TRBJ1-2, with TRBD1 identical over 7 bases. V lost 4 bases and J lost 4; bases outside the gene matches: 7. The germline V gene encodes CDR1 SGDLS and CDR2 YYNGEE. The length of the CDR3 is 14 residues. The chain's CDR3 is CASSISGTAYGYTF. The CDR3 nucleotides read TGTGCCAGCAGCATTAGTGGGACAGCCTATGGCTACACCTTC.

For this clone: The sample carries other DNA sequences with the same CDR3. The chain couples TRBV5-1 to TRBJ2-6; D is uncertain. CDR3 length: 14 residues. The V gene's germline CDR1 is SGHRS and CDR2 YFSETQ. Trimming took off 4 bases at V and 0 bases at J, with 5 bases between the two ends. CDR3 in DNA: TGCGCCAGCAGCGGCAGCTCTGGGGCCAACGTCCTGACTTTC. Residues: CASSGSSGANVLTF.

The chain has TRBV7-6 and TRBJ1-3; D remains ambiguous. The CDR3 spans 12 residues. Trimming removed 5 bases at V and 4 bases at J, with 6 bases between. CDR1 is SGHVS and CDR2 is FNYEAQ in the germline V gene. This CDR3 reads CASSPEGNTIYF. In DNA, the CDR3 is TGTGCCAGCAGCCCGGAGGGAAACACCATATATTTT.

The chain carries TRBV15 and TRBJ1-4; D is undetermined. The V gene's germline CDR1 is LNHNV and CDR2 YYDKDF (reference sequence). CDR3 length: 15 residues. The V and J ends lost 1 base and 0 bases respectively, with 6 bases between them. The CDR3, as DNA: TGTGCCACCAGCAGAGGAGTGCCAACTAATGAAAAACTGTTTTTT. This encodes CATSRGVPTNEKLFF.

CDR3 nucleotides: TGTGCCAGTAGTAGGGCAGGGGTTCAGGAGCTGTATGGCTACACCTTC. It specifies CASSRAGVQELYGYTF. The chain combines TRBV19 with TRBJ1-2; perhaps TRBD1 as D (6 bases). Germline CDR1 is LNHDA and CDR2 is SQIVND (reference sequence). V lost 4 bases, J lost 5 bases, and 20 bases lay in between. CDR3 length equals 16 residues.

The chain combines TRBV5-6 with TRBJ1-6, with TRBD1 matching 9 bases. Germline assignment: CDR1 SGHDT and CDR2 YYEEEE. The trim removed 4 bases at V and 6 bases at J, leaving 5 bases unmatched. The CDR3 extends over 15 amino acids. The CDR3 region has the DNA TGTGCCAGCAGCCCCGGGGACAGGGCTAATTCACCCCTCCACTTT. Encoded protein: CASSPGDRANSPLHF.